This record concerns one T cell receptor (beta chain) sequence. This clonotype has ten or more counts. Its antigen is currently not known. No much larger clone is present one base from it, and per-base qualities are unavailable. This specimen comes from a study of CD8 T cells in ankylosing spondylitis (dated 2017 in TCRdb). About the investigation overall: The study profiled T cell receptor beta repertoires in healthy donors and ankylosing spondylitis patients to find disease-linked TCR variants. The full study cohort comprised approximately 23 ankylosing spondylitis patients and over a hundred healthy donors. Peripheral blood was sampled, and synovial fluid was additionally collected from ankylosing spondylitis patients.

V and J are truncated by 1 base and 2 bases respectively, leaving an intervening sequence of 10 bases. The CDR3 sequence holds 14 residues, the cysteine and phenylalanine included. CDR3 DNA is the only sequence kept; it has 42 bases, read in frame from the first base. Reading the germline V gene gives CDR1 SGDLS and CDR2 YYNGEE. The sequencer listed for this sample is Illumina HiSeq 2500. Quantitative 5'-RACE with molecular barcodes was the method used to prepare the TCR beta libraries. In the source study's methods: A new computational method, built on a probabilistic model of VDJ rearrangement, was used to identify disease-linked TCR variants. In TCRdb, the public reads were trimmed at Q25 with fastp and aligned with MiXCR, with productive beta chains retained. Rows are unified per CDR3 protein, each entry keeping the most common DNA and genes. TCRdb's processing, not the authors' own work, is the source of the V and J calls. The sample profile shows more than 500,000 distinct CDR3 sequences; approximately 5% of them were found once. The ten largest clones take up 3% to 4% of the sample.

General findings and caveats noted by the study authors: The disease-linked clones showed a CD8+ phenotype and occurred at relatively low frequencies in peripheral blood. A TCR beta motif of fewer than 10 highly homologous amino acid variants appeared characteristic of blood from ankylosing spondylitis patients. Some of the motif variants had been reported before in the synovial fluid and blood of reactive arthritis patients, a finding that suggests common disease-initiation mechanisms. Significant enrichment of the disease-linked clones was reported in matched synovial fluid samples from ankylosing spondylitis patients.

This TCR was recovered from a male donor with ankylosing spondylitis. The V gene is TRBV9 and the J gene is TRBJ2-7; the D gene cannot be named for sure. Sequencing was performed on blood, either unsorted or a sorted T cell fraction (not recorded which). The DNA sequence follows: TGTGCCAGCAGCGTACTAGACGGAACCTACGAGCAGTACTTC. Its protein is CASSVLDGTYEQYF.